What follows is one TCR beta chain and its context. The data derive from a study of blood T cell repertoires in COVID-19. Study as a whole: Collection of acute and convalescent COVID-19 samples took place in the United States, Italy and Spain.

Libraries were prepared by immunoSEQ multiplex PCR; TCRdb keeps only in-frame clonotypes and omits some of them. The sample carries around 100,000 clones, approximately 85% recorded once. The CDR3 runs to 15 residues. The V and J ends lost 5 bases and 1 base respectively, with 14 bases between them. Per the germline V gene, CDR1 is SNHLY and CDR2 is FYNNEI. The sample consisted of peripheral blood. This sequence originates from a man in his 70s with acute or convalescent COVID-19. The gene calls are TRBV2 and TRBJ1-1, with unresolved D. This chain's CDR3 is CASSSGLGQNTEAFF. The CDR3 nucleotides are TGTGCCAGCAGTTCAGGCTTAGGCCAGAACACTGAAGCTTTCTTT.